These 4 T cell receptor beta chains originate from one sample sequenced in a study of cytomegalovirus exposure and HLA in healthy donors. PCR employed 60 Vbeta and 13 Jbeta primers. The assay was immunoSEQ multiplex PCR, and TCRdb's table has in-frame clones only and misses some. The sample shows about 160,000 clones, approximately 80% of them seen only once. The material sequenced was PBMCs. These receptors all stem from a man between 18 and 35 years old in good health and CMV-seropositive.

The gene calls are TRBV7-2 and TRBJ2-7; D is ambiguous. The CDR3 runs to 16 residues. CDR1 is SGHTA and CDR2 is FQGNSA in the germline V gene. Trimming cost V 1 base and J 3 bases, with 16 bases left between them. The DNA for the CDR3 is TGTGCCAGCAGCTTAGTAGCCTTCACTGATAACTACGAGCAGTACTTC. This codes for CASSLVAFTDNYEQYF.

This clone was recorded a few times. The rearrangement links TRBV7-9 to TRBJ2-2; weak D call: TRBD1 (6 bases). Germline CDR1 is SEHNR and CDR2 is FQNEAQ (reference sequence). The V gene lost 2 bases and the J gene lost 5 bases, with 9 bases spanning the gap. There are 14 residues in the CDR3. CDR3 in amino acids: CASSLQGQTGELFF. The CDR3 DNA reads as TGTGCCAGCAGCTTACAGGGGCAAACCGGGGAGCTGTTTTTT.

This clone was seen just once. CDR3 sequence (DNA): TGTGCCAGCAGTGAACTAGGGACAGGGCTCAATTCACCCCTCCACTTT. It specifies CASSELGTGLNSPLHF. The J gene is TRBJ1-6, the V gene TRBV6-1; 9 bases align to TRBD1. The V gene's germline CDR1 is MNHNS and CDR2 SASEGT. This CDR3 spans 16 amino acids. V gave up 2 bases and J gave up 7 bases; unmatched junction bases: 6.

This clone occurred once. The chain employs TRBV15 and TRBJ2-4; weak D call: TRBD1 (5 bases). The germline CDR1 and CDR2 sequences are LNHNV and YYDKDF (reference sequence). This CDR3 is built from 15 residues. Trimming left V 5 bases short and J 0 bases short, with 11 bases between. The CDR3 DNA reads as TGTGCCACCAGCGAAGGACATACAGCCAAAAACATTCAGTACTTC. It codes for CATSEGHTAKNIQYF.